The clone carrying this T cell receptor (beta chain) has at least ten counts. Its cognate antigen is unknown. The data belong to a study of identical twins. Regarding the study as a whole: Fewer insertions marked abundant cord blood beta clonotypes; young adult naive trended weakly, memory not at all. For monozygotic twins, models underestimated out-of-frame TCR alpha sharing.

Germline V gene lookup returns CDR1 DFQATT and CDR2 SNEGSKA (reference sequence). The ends lost 1 base at V and 8 bases at J; junction bases unmatched: 12. The CDR3 has 15 residues. TCRdb processed the 5' RACE reads anew with MiXCR; each CDR3 protein has one entry. The sample holds approximately 690,000 distinct CDR3 sequences, roughly 6% seen once. This sequence was found in a man in his late teens or twenties in good health. The specimen sequenced was naive T cells sorted from blood. The rearrangement joins TRBV20-1 to TRBJ1-1, with 8 bases that match TRBD1. CDR3 residues: CSARVQGQAFPEAFF. The CDR3 coding sequence is TGCAGTGCTAGAGTTCAGGGACAGGCATTCCCCGAAGCTTTCTTT.